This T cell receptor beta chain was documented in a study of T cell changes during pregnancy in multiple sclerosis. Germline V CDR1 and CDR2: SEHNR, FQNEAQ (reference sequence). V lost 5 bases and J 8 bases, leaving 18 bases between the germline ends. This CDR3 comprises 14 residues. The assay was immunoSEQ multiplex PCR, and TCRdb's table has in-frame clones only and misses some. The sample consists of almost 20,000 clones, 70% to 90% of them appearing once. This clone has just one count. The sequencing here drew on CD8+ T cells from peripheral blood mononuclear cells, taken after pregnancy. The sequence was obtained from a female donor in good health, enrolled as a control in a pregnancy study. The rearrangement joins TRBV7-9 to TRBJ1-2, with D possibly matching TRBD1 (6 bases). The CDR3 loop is CASSRKGTYVGYTF. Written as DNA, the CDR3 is TGTGCCAGCAGCCGGAAAGGGACATATGTCGGCTACACCTTC.